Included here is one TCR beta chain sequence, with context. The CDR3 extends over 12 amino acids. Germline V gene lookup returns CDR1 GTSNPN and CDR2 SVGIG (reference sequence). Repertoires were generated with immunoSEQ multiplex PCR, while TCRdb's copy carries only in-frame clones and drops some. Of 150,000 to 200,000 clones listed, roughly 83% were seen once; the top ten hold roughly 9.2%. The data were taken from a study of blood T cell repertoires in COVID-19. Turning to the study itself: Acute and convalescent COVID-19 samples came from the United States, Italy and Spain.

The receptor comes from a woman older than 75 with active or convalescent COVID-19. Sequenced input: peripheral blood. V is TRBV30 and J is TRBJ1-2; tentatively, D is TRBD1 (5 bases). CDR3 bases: TGTGCTGTCCCGGGGGCTAACTATGGCTACACCTTC. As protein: CAVPGANYGYTF. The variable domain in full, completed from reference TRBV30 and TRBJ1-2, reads SQTIHQWPATLVQPVGSPLSLECTVEGTSNPNLYWYRQAAGRGLQLLFYSVGIGQISSEVPQNLSASRPQDRQFILSSKKLLLSDSGFYLCAVPGANYGYTFGSGTRLTVV.